The clone carrying this TCR beta chain was detected only a few times. Its antigen is as yet unknown. This sample stems from a study of T cells in Graves' hyperthyroidism and ophthalmopathy. Study-wide findings and caveats: Most thyroid clonotypes with frequency above 0.001 were detected in blood. A median about 6.5 months before onset, the model predicted ophthalmopathy.

Trimming pared 1 base from V and 5 bases from J, leaving 17 bases between. Per the germline V gene, CDR1 is DFQATT and CDR2 is SNEGSKA (reference sequence). The CDR3 contains 15 residues. The diagnostic basis comprised clinical symptoms, serum thyroxine and TRAb, thyroid ultrasound and orbital computed tomography. RNA transcripts served as the template for amplifying TCR beta CDR3 regions. The TCR CDR3 was amplified in a first-round RT-PCR using the HTBI primer set. MiXCR was run by TCRdb on the multiplex PCR reads, yielding one entry per CDR3 protein. The data hold 390,000 or so distinct CDR3 sequences, with 14% to 15% observed a single time.

This chain joins TRBV20-1 and TRBJ1-1, with D hard to call. The origin of this receptor is a man between 18 and 35 years old with Graves' ophthalmopathy. The sequenced sample was blood. The CDR3 region has the DNA TGCAGTGCTAGAGGCTTCCTGGGTATGGGGACTGAAGCTTTCTTT. Translation gives CSARGFLGMGTEAFF.